One sample yielded the 13 T cell receptor beta chains listed below, sequenced in a study of human T cells and chemical hapten exposure. As to time point: patch test 1, 2 weeks after DPC sensitization. Specified treatment: therapeutic diphenylcyclopropenone sensitization with weekly scalp DPC. TCRdb re-analysed the RACE reads in MiXCR, keeping a single row per CDR3 protein. Altogether roughly 100,000 distinct CDR3 sequences are present, approximately 10% being singletons, with the ten largest covering under 4.5%. The material sequenced was whole blood, taken in connection with sensitization to the hapten diphenylcyclopropenone (DPC). These receptors were collected from a woman between 40 and 55 years old with alopecia areata. Some clones in this sample may be carry-over from other donors' samples.

This clonotype was detected a few times. CDR3 bases: TGTGCCAGCAGCTACCGGGGGAGCGAGCAGTACTTC. Translating it yields CASSYRGSEQYF. The chain has TRBV7-2 and TRBJ2-7; TRBD2 might be the D (6 bases). The ends were cut back, 4 bases at V and 6 bases at J, with 10 bases in the middle. Germline V lookup: CDR1 SGHTA, CDR2 FQGNSA. The length of the CDR3 is 12 residues.

About this clonotype: This may come from a read error, since a much larger clone is one base off. The chain carries TRBV7-2 and TRBJ1-1; D not certain. The CDR3 runs to 11 residues. Germline V gives CDR1 SGHTA, CDR2 FQGNSA. The CDR3 sequence is CASSLDTEALF. CDR3 DNA sequence: TGTGCCAGCAGCTTAGACACTGAAGCTCTCTTT. Full variable domain (remainder filled in from reference TRBV7-2 and TRBJ1-1): GAGVSQSPSNKVTEKGKDVELRCDPISGHTALYWYRQSLGQGLEFLIYFQGNSAPDKSGLPSDRFSAERTGGSVSTLTIQRTQQEDSAVYLCASSLDTEALFGQGTRLTVV.

A few counts support this clonotype. V and J are TRBV11-3 and TRBJ2-3, with a possible D match to TRBD2 (5 bases). This CDR3 is built from 19 residues. CDR1 is SGHNT, CDR2 YENEEA, per germline. Trimming removed 0 bases from V and 6 bases from J, with 25 bases in between. The DNA of the CDR3 is TGTGCCAGCAGCTTAGACGTAGGGAGAACATCCTTGGGAGTGGATACGCAGTATTTT. Its translation: CASSLDVGRTSLGVDTQYF. Full variable domain (outside the CDR3, taken from reference TRBV11-3 and TRBJ2-3): EAGVVQSPRYKIIEKKQPVAFWCNPISGHNTLYWYLQNLGQGPELLIRYENEEAVDDSQLPKDRFSAERLKGVDSTLKIQPAELGDSAVYLCASSLDVGRTSLGVDTQYFGPGTRLTVL.

J is TRBJ1-2 and V is TRBV7-2; D not certain. The CDR3 length is 14 residues. CDR1 SGHTA and CDR2 FQGNSA come from the germline V gene. Trimming stripped 4 bases from V and 4 bases from J, with 13 bases between. CDR3 DNA: TGTGCCAGCAGCTCCCGACGTGATAGCTATGGCTACACCTTC. Its translation is CASSSRRDSYGYTF.

This clonotype was picked up many times. CDR3 DNA sequence: TGTGCCAGCAGTCCGCGGGGCGCCGGGGAGCTGTTTTTT. This encodes CASSPRGAGELFF. The chain combines TRBV6-5 with TRBJ2-2, with TRBD2 as a possible D gene (6 bases). This CDR3 spans 13 amino acids. V was trimmed by 5 bases and J by 6 bases, leaving 10 bases between them. Germline loops: CDR1 MNHEY, CDR2 SVGAGI.

This clonotype was recorded at least ten times. V and J are TRBV7-8 and TRBJ2-3, with 7 bases matching TRBD2. This CDR3 contains 15 residues. The V gene's germline CDR1 is SGHVS and CDR2 FQNEAQ. Unmatched junction bases numbered 1, after V lost 1 base and J lost 0 bases. This chain's CDR3 is CASSLELASTDTQYF. DNA of the CDR3: TGTGCCAGCAGCTTAGAACTAGCGAGCACAGATACGCAGTATTTT.

A few counts support this clonotype. The rearrangement joins TRBV28 to TRBJ1-1; 7 positions agree with TRBD1. This CDR3 spans 14 amino acids. V trimming: 7 bases; J trimming: 0 bases; junction bases outside the gene matches: 5. Germline V lookup: CDR1 MDHEN, CDR2 SYDVKM. The CDR3 region has the DNA TGTGCCAGCAACCTACAGGGGATGAACACTGAAGCTTTCTTT. Its translation is CASNLQGMNTEAFF.

The chain uses TRBV5-6 and TRBJ1-4; TRBD1 agrees at 8 bases. This CDR3 is 14 amino acids long. Germline lookup yields CDR1 SGHDT and CDR2 YYEEEE. Losses at the gene ends were 4 bases for V and 6 bases for J; bases not matched to a gene: 5. This CDR3 reads CASSHGQGDEKLFF. CDR3 sequence (DNA): TGTGCCAGCAGCCACGGACAGGGTGATGAAAAACTGTTTTTT.

This clonotype was detected a few times. The chain joins TRBV5-1 to TRBJ2-3, with D unclear. Trimming removed 0 bases from V and 3 bases from J, with 8 bases in between. Germline V gene lookup returns CDR1 SGHRS and CDR2 YFSETQ. The CDR3 has 14 amino acids. CDR3 sequence (DNA): TGCGCCAGCAGCTTGGCCTTGGGTACAGATACGCAGTATTTT. Translating gives CASSLALGTDTQYF.

There are a few counts of this clonotype. V usage is TRBV7-2 and J usage is TRBJ2-7; D call uncertain. V lost 3 bases, J lost 1 base, and 10 bases lay in between. The CDR3 has 14 residues. Germline-derived CDR1 and CDR2 are SGHTA and FQGNSA. CDR3 sequence reads: CASSFRASSYEQYF. DNA of the CDR3: TGTGCCAGCAGCTTCCGCGCTTCATCCTACGAGCAGTACTTC.

This clonotype occurred many times. This chain uses TRBV6-5 with TRBJ1-5; D possibly corresponds to TRBD1 (5 bases). Trimming cost V 2 bases and J 0 bases, with 8 bases left between them. CDR3 size: 15 residues. Per the germline V gene, CDR1 is MNHEY and CDR2 is SVGAGI. The CDR3 loop is CASSYRQPSNQPQHF. CDR3 sequence (DNA): TGTGCCAGCAGTTACCGACAGCCTAGCAATCAGCCCCAGCATTTT.

This clonotype occurred many times. This chain uses TRBV7-9 with TRBJ2-1; 8 bases match TRBD2. The CDR3 is 14 amino acids. The germline CDR1 and CDR2 sequences are SEHNR and FQNEAQ (reference sequence). The J segment lost 4 bases and the V segment lost 7 bases, leaving 6 bases of the junction unmatched. The CDR3 loop is CASNGGAYYNEQFF. DNA of the CDR3: TGTGCCAGCAACGGGGGGGCCTATTACAATGAGCAGTTCTTC.

This clonotype has more than one count but fewer than ten. The chain uses TRBV20-1 and TRBJ2-1; D might be TRBD1 or TRBD2, each matching 5 bases. V was pared by 4 bases and J by 4 bases, with 17 bases between. From germline, CDR1 is DFQATT and CDR2 SNEGSKA (reference sequence). CDR3 size: 15 residues. The CDR3 spells CSATPGTDPYNEQFF. The CDR3 DNA sequence: TGCAGTGCTACCCCCGGGACGGACCCGTACAATGAGCAGTTCTTC.